This T cell receptor (beta chain) was captured in a study of CD8+ T cells in alopecia areata (dated by TCRdb to 2016 to 2018). Some background on the complete study: Skin from C3H/HeJ donors with spontaneous alopecia (6-12 months old) was grafted onto female C3H/HeJ recipients that were roughly 7-10 weeks old. The study used high-throughput TCRbeta sequencing to examine T cell clonal expansion in alopecia areata, in both the C3H/HeJ mouse model and human patients. In humans, TCRbeta sequencing was performed on scalp tissue and on sorted CD4+ and CD8+ peripheral blood T cells from healthy controls and from patients with patchy or totalis/universalis alopecia areata. Clonality in the scalp was compared among normal scalp (n=4), patchy alopecia areata scalp (n=8), and alopecia totalis/universalis scalp (n=8). RNA was extracted with the PAXgene miRNA kit for fixed scalp, the miRNeasy kit for PBMCs, and the RNeasy kit for mouse skin. Amplification of TCRbeta CDR3 regions was done by immunoSEQ multiplex PCR using 35 Vbeta forward primers and 13 Jbeta reverse primers.

Study-wide findings and limitations: Shared TCR sequences between patients were less evident than in mice, which may be partly attributable to HLA diversity in the patient population. Unlike mouse skin, which is dominated by gammadelta T cells, normal human skin has resident alphabeta T cells that are also sequenced, and this complicates analysis of the scalp TCR repertoire. Lesional scalp, especially in alopecia totalis/universalis, showed higher clonality and more expanded CD8+ clones than normal scalp, suggesting antigenic drive.

The V end gives up 5 bases and the J end 0 bases, leaving 8 bases in the junction not matched to a gene. The CDR1 and CDR2 encoded by the germline V gene are NNHDY and SYVADS. The CDR3 measures 16 amino acids from cysteine to phenylalanine. Part of the CDR3 DNA is given, 36 bases translated from base 1. The table lists this clone with a few counts. It has no known antigen specificity. The receptor originates from a mouse, and its gene names and germline sequences are accordingly murine. The CDR3 is cut off 4 residues early in the read; its end comes from the germline J gene. The method was the immunoSEQ multiplex PCR assay. RNA was extracted from all samples and reverse transcribed into cDNA, which served as template for TCR sequencing. First-strand cDNA was synthesized using SuperScript III with a 2:1 mix of oligo-dT and random hexamers. A synthetic immune receptor repertoire was used to assess amplification bias, and residual bias was removed computationally. Libraries were sequenced on Illumina HiSeq using 60 bp reads that covered the CDR3 and were read from J toward V. On the authors' methods: After raw reads were preprocessed to remove errors, the CDR3 was defined following IMGT conventions as running from the conserved cysteine to phenylalanine. Clonality was computed by normalizing Shannon entropy by log2 of the number of productive unique TCRs and subtracting the result from 1. CD4 or CD8 identity of scalp clones was inferred by cross-referencing scalp TCRbeta sequences with sorted blood CD4 and CD8 repertoires. Entries here come from immuneACCESS through TCRdb and include only in-frame sequences with V and J called. Some clones fail to appear in such tables; in the studies checked, an unresolved V gene covers under half of the shortfall, and the cause of the remainder is unknown. V, J and clone size derive from that table, while D and trimming were established from the DNA sequence. This sample shows over 100,000 clones, and none of them turns up only once. Of the sample, roughly a fifth is held by the ten largest clones.

Sequenced input: lesional skin. This receptor was identified in a C3H/HeJ mouse with alopecia areata. Mice from this strain have the MHC haplotype H2-k. The chain joins TRBV13-3 to TRBJ1-2, with TRBD1 identical over 9 junction bases. The CDR3 loop reads CASSSGTGPSNSDYTF. The CDR3 bases that were read are TGTGCCAGCAGCTCCGGGACAGGGCCCTCAAACTCC.